This section outlines one TCR beta chain sequence together with its context. This record comes from a study of CD8 T cells in Susac syndrome. The T cells that were sequenced for TCR beta were CD8+ and CD4+ cells from blood. The authors reverse transcribed 0.5 to 1 ug RNA with random hexamers. A single record per CDR3 protein comes from TCRdb applying MiXCR to the immunoSEQ multiplex PCR reads. The sample yields under 200,000 distinct CDR3 sequences, roughly nine tenths seen once. The germline V gene encodes CDR1 MNHEY and CDR2 SVGEGT. J was trimmed by 7 bases and V by 7 bases; bases with no gene match: 16. The CDR3 covers 15 residues.

The clonotype comes from a human donor in good health. The chain couples TRBV6-2 or TRBV6-3 to TRBJ2-7; 7 nucleotides agree with TRBD1. The specimen was CD4+ T cells from PBMCs. This chain's CDR3 is CASKSFPTGNIEQYF. The DNA for the CDR3 is TGTGCCAGCAAGTCTTTCCCGACAGGGAATATTGAGCAGTACTTC.